This T cell receptor (beta chain) was sequenced for a study of blood T cell repertoires in COVID-19. Study details: T cells, B-cell-depleted T cells, or PBMCs supplied cDNA or gDNA.

Germline trimming cut 0 bases from V and 7 bases from J; bases unmatched to any gene: 8. The CDR3 contains 15 residues. CDR1 is GTSNPN, CDR2 SVGIG, per germline (reference sequence). Method: immunoSEQ multiplex PCR; TCRdb's copy keeps in-frame clones and lacks some. The sample shows approximately 92,000 clones, 82% of them seen only once. The TCR sequence derives from an elderly man with acute or convalescent COVID-19. Sample: peripheral blood. This chain connects TRBV30 to TRBJ2-3; TRBD2 agrees at 9 bases. The DNA for the CDR3 is TGTGCCTGGAGTGTGCGGGGGGGCTTTGTGAATACGCAGTATTTT. Its translation is CAWSVRGGFVNTQYF.